This is a list of T cell receptor beta chains from one sample in a study of OX40 agonist ivuxolimab in advanced cancers. The method was immunoSEQ multiplex PCR; TCRdb's version includes in-frame clones alone and lacks a portion of them. Of around 20,000 clones listed, just under 75% were seen once; the top ten hold roughly 24%. Source: CD4+ or CD8+ T cells sorted from blood, taken in a trial of the OX40 agonist ivuxolimab. These receptors came from an adult with an advanced solid tumor such as melanoma, head and neck, liver or kidney cancer. The CDR3 runs from the conserved cysteine through the conserved F or W. A D gene is named only where the DNA matches it firmly. Only some rows state a clone size, as once, few, many or a class for expanded clones.

d_call	v_call	clone_size	j_call	cdr3_aa	cdr3_nt
NA	TRBV9	NA	TRBJ2-5	CASSVDSGSQETQYF	TGTGCCAGCAGCGTGGATAGCGGATCACAAGAGACCCAGTACTTC
TRBD1	TRBV27	NA	TRBJ2-7	CASSSTGQGAPLAEQYF	TGTGCCAGCAGTTCTACGGGACAGGGGGCCCCGTTGGCCGAGCAGTACTTC
TRBD1	TRBV27	NA	TRBJ1-1	CASSRTGLNTEAFF	TGTGCCAGCAGTAGGACAGGTTTGAACACTGAAGCTTTCTTT
TRBD2	TRBV5-1	once	TRBJ2-1	CASSSPTSGSTYEQFF	TGCGCCAGCAGCTCTCCGACTAGCGGGAGTACCTATGAGCAGTTCTTC
NA	TRBV4-1	few	TRBJ2-5	CASSQNVGIRETQYF	TGCGCCAGCAGCCAAAATGTTGGGATCCGAGAGACCCAGTACTTC
TRBD1	TRBV6-1	NA	TRBJ2-7	CASAGTGAYEQYF	TGTGCCAGCGCCGGGACAGGGGCCTACGAGCAGTACTTC
TRBD2	TRBV7-8	NA	TRBJ2-1	CASSLQRGGLNEQFF	TGTGCCAGCAGCTTGCAGCGGGGGGGCCTCAATGAGCAGTTCTTC
TRBD1	TRBV7-8	NA	TRBJ2-1	CASSFRGLYNEQFF	TGTGCCAGCAGCTTCAGGGGGTTGTACAATGAGCAGTTCTTC
TRBD2	TRBV30	NA	TRBJ2-1	CAWSGFGTSAYNEQFF	TGTGCCTGGAGTGGATTTGGGACTAGCGCTTACAATGAGCAGTTCTTC
TRBD1	TRBV6-5	few	TRBJ2-1	CASSPTGDNEQFF	TGTGCCAGCAGTCCTACAGGGGACAATGAGCAGTTCTTC
NA	TRBV15	NA	TRBJ2-5	CATSRETMDGEETQYF	TGTGCCACCAGCAGAGAAACCATGGACGGAGAAGAGACCCAGTACTTC
TRBD2	TRBV27	NA	TRBJ2-1	CASNPLTSGAYNEQFF	TGTGCCAGCAACCCATTGACTAGCGGCGCCTACAATGAGCAGTTCTTC
NA	TRBV6-1	NA	TRBJ2-1	CASSELGGEQFF	TGTGCCAGCAGTGAATTGGGGGGTGAGCAGTTCTTC
NA	TRBV28	NA	TRBJ2-7	CASSLAREQYF	TGTGCCAGCAGTTTAGCACGAGAGCAGTACTTC
TRBD1	TRBV5-1	NA	TRBJ1-1	CASSSRTGPLQNTEAFF	TGCGCCAGCAGCTCCCGGACAGGGCCACTCCAGAACACTGAAGCTTTCTTT
TRBD2	TRBV7-9	NA	TRBJ2-7	CASRTSGSVGEQYF	TGTGCCAGCCGGACTAGCGGGAGTGTTGGCGAGCAGTACTTC
NA	TRBV5-6	NA	TRBJ2-3	CASSLHADTQYF	TGTGCCAGCAGCTTACATGCAGATACGCAGTATTTT
NA	TRBV7-2	few	TRBJ2-3	CASSSLARRAGHTDTQYF	TGTGCCAGCAGCTCGTTAGCCCGCAGAGCGGGACACACAGATACGCAGTATTTT
NA	TRBV4-1	NA	TRBJ1-6	CASSQGPGPRGPLHF	TGCGCCAGCAGCCAAGGTCCGGGACCGAGGGGCCCCCTCCACTTT
NA	TRBV18	NA	TRBJ2-4	CASSAAKNIQYF	TGTGCCAGCTCAGCGGCCAAAAACATTCAGTACTTC
TRBD2	TRBV30	NA	TRBJ2-1	CAWSGLAGGFEQFF	TGTGCCTGGAGTGGACTAGCGGGAGGGTTTGAGCAGTTCTTC
NA	TRBV6-1	NA	TRBJ2-2	CASSYIGGAGELFF	TGTGCCAGCAGTTATATTGGGGGAGCCGGGGAGCTGTTTTTT
NA	TRBV11-2	NA	TRBJ1-1	CASTNIGMGTEAFF	TGTGCCAGCACCAATATAGGGATGGGCACTGAAGCTTTCTTT
NA	TRBV6-6	few	TRBJ2-7	CASSYSLRDYEQYF	TGTGCCAGCAGTTACTCACTCCGGGACTACGAGCAGTACTTC
TRBD1	TRBV5-5	NA	TRBJ2-7	CASSFEGAGSYEQYF	TGTGCCAGCAGCTTTGAGGGGGCTGGCTCCTACGAGCAGTACTTC
NA	TRBV27	NA	TRBJ2-7	CASSSNRDTFIYEQYF	TGTGCCAGCAGTTCAAACCGGGACACCTTCATCTACGAGCAGTACTTC
NA	TRBV6-6	NA	TRBJ1-1	CASRQQDHTEAFF	TGTGCCAGCAGACAACAGGATCACACTGAAGCTTTCTTT
TRBD1	TRBV27	NA	TRBJ2-2	CASSWTGATGELFF	TGTGCCAGCAGTTGGACAGGGGCGACCGGGGAGCTGTTTTTT
NA	TRBV29-1	NA	TRBJ1-4	CSVRQGPRNEKLFF	TGCAGCGTCCGGCAGGGGCCTCGGAATGAAAAACTGTTTTTT
NA	TRBV5-6	NA	TRBJ1-2	CASSLASTEYYYGYTF	TGTGCCAGCAGCTTGGCCTCAACGGAATATTACTATGGCTACACCTTC
NA	TRBV4-1	NA	TRBJ2-7	CASSQTRAYEQYF	TGCGCCAGCAGCCAAACAAGAGCCTACGAGCAGTACTTC
TRBD2	TRBV7-9	NA	TRBJ2-7	CASSETGTSDSYEQYF	TGTGCCAGCAGCGAAACCGGGACTAGCGACTCCTACGAGCAGTACTTC
TRBD1	TRBV28	NA	TRBJ1-4	CASRPMHLQGENEKLFF	TGTGCCAGCAGACCTATGCACTTACAGGGGGAAAATGAAAAACTGTTTTTT
NA	TRBV2	NA	TRBJ1-6	CASTSAGVVRRSPLHF	TGTGCCAGCACCTCCGCGGGTGTCGTCCGGCGCTCACCCCTCCACTTT
TRBD2	TRBV7-9	few	TRBJ2-2	CASSLIRSGGTGELFF	TGTGCCAGCAGCCTAATCCGCAGCGGGGGGACGGGGGAGCTGTTTTTT
TRBD1	TRBV2	few	TRBJ1-2	CASSEEQGARGYTF	TGTGCCAGCAGTGAGGAGCAGGGGGCACGAGGCTACACCTTC
TRBD1	TRBV10-2	NA	TRBJ2-7	CASRKRQGNSYEQYF	TGCGCCAGCAGAAAGAGACAGGGAAACTCCTACGAGCAGTACTTC
TRBD2	TRBV30	NA	TRBJ2-7	CAWSVGSGYEQYF	TGTGCCTGGAGTGTGGGTAGCGGGTACGAGCAGTACTTC
TRBD1	TRBV12-5	NA	TRBJ2-5	CASGLETGRETQYF	TGTGCTAGTGGTTTGGAGACAGGGAGAGAGACCCAGTACTTC
NA	TRBV6-6	NA	TRBJ2-1	CASSYLREHRNEQFF	TGTGCCAGCAGTTACCTTCGGGAGCATCGGAATGAGCAGTTCTTC
NA	TRBV5-6	NA	TRBJ2-7	CASSLGRYEQYF	TGTGCCAGCAGCTTGGGGAGGTACGAGCAGTACTTC
NA	TRBV9	NA	TRBJ2-1	CASSPLGWYNEQFF	TGTGCCAGCTCCCCCCTGGGGTGGTACAATGAGCAGTTCTTC
NA	TRBV11-2	NA	TRBJ1-2	CASSLSGSYTF	TGTGCCAGCAGCTTATCAGGAAGCTACACCTTC
NA	TRBV28	NA	TRBJ2-7	CASSCPFDAGKYEQYF	TGTGCCAGCAGTTGTCCTTTTGATGCGGGTAAGTACGAGCAGTACTTC
NA	TRBV5-6	few	TRBJ1-6	CASSLGGTNSPLHF	TGTGCCAGCAGCTTGGGGGGAACGAATTCACCCCTCCACTTT